One sample yielded the 20 T cell receptor beta chains listed below, sequenced in a study of tumor-infiltrating lymphocytes in primary liver carcinoma. Scientists recovered RNA and DNA together from roughly 20-30 mg of unsorted bulk tissue. TCR beta cDNA came from approximately 540 ng total RNA, primed with a constant-region primer. Slightly modified ARM-PCR with three nested multiplex PCR rounds yielded TCR beta libraries. Forward primers for TRBV1-TRBV30 and a C-beta reverse primer served the first two PCR rounds, at about 9 cycles each. TCRdb reprocessed the multiplex PCR reads with MiXCR, giving one entry per CDR3 protein. The data show some 120,000 distinct CDR3 sequences, with under 65% seen just once and 7% to 10% held by the top ten. Sequencing used liver tumor tissue from sampling region 3. Subset indicated: tumor region T3, left-lateral pole. These receptors all come from an older woman with primary liver carcinoma and hepatitis B virus infection.

CDR3 nucleotides: TGTGCCAGCAGTACCTACAGTGGTCATGCGGATGCGCAGTATTTT. The encoded protein is CASSTYSGHADAQYF. The J gene is TRBJ2-3, the V gene TRBV12-3 or TRBV12-4; D is unresolved. The V and J ends lost 5 bases and 10 bases respectively, with 22 bases between them. This CDR3 comprises 15 residues.

On this clonotype itself: This may be a read error: a much more frequent sequence differs by one nucleotide. V usage is TRBV7-9 and J usage is TRBJ2-5, with 7 bases identical to TRBD2. Germline V gene data show CDR1 as SEHNR and CDR2 as FQNEAQ (reference sequence). The CDR3 consists of 15 residues. Here the CDR3 reads CVSSLPAGAVETQYF. Here the CDR3 DNA reads TGTGTCAGCAGCCTTCCGGCGGGAGCGGTGGAGACCCAGTACTTC. Together with reference TRBV7-9 and TRBJ2-5, the CDR3 gives the full variable domain: DTGVSQNPRHKITKRGQNVTFRCDPISEHNRLYWYRQTLGQGPEFLTYFQNEAQLEKSRLLSDRFSAERPKGSFSTLEIQRTEQGDSAMYLCVSSLPAGAVETQYFGPGTRLLVL.

This clonotype was detected many times. V gene TRBV4-2 combines with J gene TRBJ1-1; D might be TRBD1 (6 bases). The V end lost 4 bases, the J end lost 4 bases, and 16 bases lay between the germline ends. The CDR3 runs 15 residues. The germline gives CDR1 LGHNA, CDR2 YNFKEQ. The CDR3 region is CASSPGGGRSTEAFF. The CDR3 region has the DNA TGTGCCAGCAGCCCTGGAGGGGGGCGGTCCACTGAAGCTTTCTTT.

This clonotype has ten or more counts. V gene TRBV5-4 combines with J gene TRBJ2-1; TRBD2 matches 8 bases. In germline, CDR1 is SGHNT, CDR2 YYREEE (reference sequence). J gave up 6 bases and V 0 bases, and 5 bases lay outside the gene matches. CDR3 size: 15 residues. The CDR3 DNA reads as TGTGCCAGCAGCTTGGGTCAGGGACTAGGCAATGAGCAGTTCTTC. Amino acids: CASSLGQGLGNEQFF.

In regard to this clonotype: A much larger clone lies a single base off, so this may be a read error. The rearrangement uses TRBV5-5 and TRBJ1-5; no clear D gene. Germline V CDR1 and CDR2: SGHKS, YYEKEE (reference sequence). The CDR3 length is 17 residues. Trimming pared 0 bases from V and 1 base from J, leaving 14 bases between. As DNA, the CDR3 is TGTGCCAGCAGCTTGGACCTTTGGGGAGGAAGCAATCAGCCCCAGCATTTT. Its protein is CASSLDLWGGSNQPQHF.

About this clonotype: No conserved phenylalanine or tryptophan is present at the end of the CDR3, so a read error is the likely explanation. The rearrangement joins TRBV4-1 to TRBJ2-7, with D uncertain. The CDR3 has 16 residues. Germline V gene lookup returns CDR1 MGHRA and CDR2 YSYEKL. The CDR3 nucleotides are TGCGACAGCAGCCAAGACGCGTACGGAGATACCTACGAGCAGTACTCC. Its protein product is CDSSQDAYGDTYEQYS.

This clonotype was seen many times. The chain uses TRBV5-6 and TRBJ2-5, with D unresolved. Germline assignment: CDR1 SGHDT and CDR2 YYEEEE. The V gene lost 0 bases and the J gene lost 1 base, with 7 bases spanning the gap. This CDR3 has 14 residues. CDR3 DNA: TGTGCCAGCAGCTTGGTGTCGTCCCAAGAGACCCAGTACTTC. Protein sequence: CASSLVSSQETQYF. Variable domain in full (rest from reference TRBV5-6 and TRBJ2-5): DAGVTQSPTHLIKTRGQQVTLRCSPKSGHDTVSWYQQALGQGPQFIFQYYEEEERQRGNFPDRFSGHQFPNYSSELNVNALLLGDSALYLCASSLVSSQETQYFGPGTRLLVL.

By proportion, this clonotype is medium-sized. This rearrangement joins TRBV6-5 to TRBJ2-7; 9 bases map to TRBD1. CDR3 length equals 14 residues. Germline V CDR1 and CDR2: MNHEY, SVGAGI. The V and J ends lost 9 bases and 5 bases, in that order; junction bases with no gene match: 11. In nucleotides, the CDR3 is TGTGCCAGTCTTCCGGGACAGGGTTCGAACGAGCAGTACTTC. Protein product: CASLPGQGSNEQYF.

This clonotype was picked up a small number of times. The V call is TRBV28, the J call TRBJ1-2; possible D gene TRBD1, 5 bases. This CDR3 has 17 amino acids. The V gene lost 8 bases and the J gene lost 1 base, with 23 bases spanning the gap. Germline V gives CDR1 MDHEN, CDR2 SYDVKM. The CDR3 is CASYAGGAGRINYGYTF. CDR3 coding DNA: TGTGCCAGCTATGCTGGTGGGGCAGGTAGAATTAACTATGGCTACACCTTC.

A word on this clonotype: The CDR3 end shows no conserved phenylalanine or tryptophan, and so a read error is likely. The rearrangement uses TRBV6-2 or TRBV6-3 and TRBJ2-5; D gene ambiguous. The CDR3 loop spans 14 amino acids. Germline CDR1 reads MNHEY; CDR2 reads SVGEGT. CDR3 coding DNA: TGTGCAAGCAGTTACGCCACCCCCCGAGAGACCCAGTACCTC. It translates to CASSYATPRETQYL.

Regarding this clonotype: Its ends do not fully match the called genes, so a read error is possible. The chain is built from TRBV29-1 and TRBJ1-1; D gene ambiguous. This CDR3 spans 12 amino acids. Germline CDR1 SQVTM, CDR2 ANQGSEA. CDR3 in amino acids: CSVAKSNTEALF. CDR3 sequence (DNA): TGCAGCGTCGCCAAGTCGAACACCGAAGCTCTCTTT.

With respect to this clonotype: Possible read error: a much larger clone is one base away. The chain employs TRBV12-3 or TRBV12-4 and TRBJ1-5; D not certain. V lost 7 bases and J 6 bases, leaving 13 bases between the germline ends. This CDR3 is 13 amino acids long. The CDR3 loop is CASNVSLGQPQHF. The CDR3 DNA reads TGTGCCAGCAATGTCAGCCTCGGTCAGCCCCAGCATTTT.

For this clonotype: The junction departs from germline at one end; a sequencing error may be responsible. This chain joins TRBV6-7 and TRBJ2-1; no clear D gene. TRBV6-7 is labeled an ORF, and its function is uncertain. The CDR3 consists of 17 residues. CDR3 protein: CAISYLGWPIPPREQLF. As DNA, the CDR3 is TGTGCCATCAGTTACTTGGGCTGGCCTATCCCCCCTCGTGAGCAGTTATTC.

Concerning this clonotype itself: The junction differs from germline at one of its ends, possibly a read error. This chain uses TRBV13 with TRBJ1-1; D is possibly TRBD1 (5 bases). The CDR3 runs 16 residues. Germline assignment: CDR1 PRHDT and CDR2 FYEKMQ (reference sequence). The CDR3, as DNA: TGTGCCAGCAGCTCAACATGGACACGGGGAGGCACTGAAGCTTCCTTT. Its translation: CASSSTWTRGGTEASF.

This clonotype was seen ten or more times. V usage is TRBV29-1 and J usage is TRBJ1-4; possibly TRBD1 for D (5 bases). Germline V CDR1 and CDR2: SQVTM, ANQGSEA. Deletions cut 0 bases from V and 8 bases from J, with 13 bases between. This CDR3 region has 14 residues. The CDR3 region is CSVEDGQGSEKLFF. DNA for the CDR3: TGCAGCGTTGAAGATGGGCAGGGCAGCGAAAAACTGTTTTTT.

In regard to this clonotype: A junction boundary mismatches the germline segment, possibly from a read error. This chain connects TRBV6-1 to TRBJ2-3; 7 bases map to TRBD2. The CDR3 covers 12 residues. Germline lookup yields CDR1 MNHNS and CDR2 SASEGT. CDR3 sequence reads: CASGIRADMQYF. CDR3 nucleotide sequence: TGCGCCAGCGGGATCCGGGCAGATATGCAGTATTTT.

The chain combines TRBV11-2 with TRBJ2-3; D unclear. The CDR3 is 13 amino acids. Germline V gene data show CDR1 as SGHAT and CDR2 as FQNNGV. Trimming pared 0 bases from V and 12 bases from J, leaving 13 bases between. CDR3 in amino acids: CASSLDRRDAQYF. CDR3 nucleotide sequence: TGTGCCAGCAGCTTAGATCGAAGAGATGCCCAGTATTTT.

This clonotype has a single count. Since a much larger clone is just one base distant, this may be a read error. This chain joins TRBV12-3 or TRBV12-4 and TRBJ2-5; 7 nucleotides match TRBD1. The CDR3 is made up of 14 amino acids. J gave up 7 bases and V 5 bases, and 10 bases lay outside the gene matches. CDR3 sequence reads: CASSPRTGEGTQYF. The CDR3 DNA reads TGTGCCAGCAGTCCCCGGACAGGCGAGGGGACCCAGTACTTC.

In the case of this clonotype: This may be a read error, as it is one base from a much larger clone. The CDR3 ends on some other residue instead of the conserved phenylalanine or tryptophan, so this is likely a read error. The CDR3 DNA reads TGTGCCAGCAGCCCAGGACCAAACAATGAGCAGTTCCTC. This codes for CASSPGPNNEQFL. The chain recombines TRBV13 with TRBJ2-1; D remains ambiguous. The CDR3 length is 13 residues. Germline V gives CDR1 PRHDT, CDR2 FYEKMQ (reference sequence). Between the trimmed V and J ends, which lost 5 bases and 5 bases, there was a span of 10 bases.

In this sample, this clonotype turned up a few times. The V call is TRBV5-8, the J call TRBJ2-2; the D gene is possibly TRBD1 (6 bases). Trimming took off 5 bases at V and 3 bases at J, with 17 bases between the two ends. The length of the CDR3 is 16 residues. The germline V gene encodes CDR1 SGHTS and CDR2 YDEGEE. The CDR3 protein is CASRPSWGQDTGELFF. The CDR3 DNA reads as TGTGCCAGCAGGCCGAGCTGGGGGCAGGACACCGGGGAGCTGTTTTTT.